The 13 T cell receptor beta chains in this list originate from one sample, sequenced in a study of T cell responses to AZD1222 COVID-19 vaccine. TCRdb keeps only in-frame clones here, not all; method: immunoSEQ multiplex PCR. The repertoire holds some 200,000 clones, approximately 90% seen once, with 3.4% in the top ten. The source was peripheral blood, collected 28 days after the second AZD1222 dose. The receptors were gathered from an adult who received the AZD1222 COVID-19 vaccine.

The chain uses TRBV16 and TRBJ2-4; D not resolved. Between the trimmed V and J ends, which lost 4 bases and 9 bases, there was a span of 7 bases. The CDR3 extends over 11 amino acids. CDR1 is KGHSY, CDR2 FQNENV, per germline. The DNA of the CDR3 is TGTGCCAGCAGCCCCCAAAGCATTCAGTACTTC. This encodes CASSPQSIQYF.

The rearrangement joins TRBV11-2 to TRBJ1-2; D may be TRBD1 (5 bases). CDR1 is SGHAT, CDR2 FQNNGV, per germline. V lost 1 base and J lost 5, with 23 bases in between. CDR3 length: 18 residues. The CDR3 coding sequence is TGTGCCAGCAGCTTAGGTAGTTACAGGAGCCAAGGATGGTATGGCTACACCTTC. It codes for CASSLGSYRSQGWYGYTF.

This sequence joins TRBV27 and TRBJ2-7; D uncertain. The CDR3 contains 10 residues. The V end was cut by 9 bases, the J end by 5 bases, with 8 bases between. Germline V lookup: CDR1 MNHEY, CDR2 SMNVEV (reference sequence). CDR3 DNA sequence: TGTGCCAGTGGACCTCACGAGCAGTACTTC. Its translation: CASGPHEQYF.

The count of this clone is one. The chain recombines TRBV5-1 with TRBJ2-1; TRBD1 is a possible D gene (5 bases). Trimming pared 0 bases from V and 5 bases from J, leaving 12 bases between. This CDR3 has 15 amino acids. Germline V lookup: CDR1 SGHRS, CDR2 YFSETQ. The CDR3 nucleotides read TGCGCCAGCAGCTTGGGGGGCCAGTTACACAATGAGCAGTTCTTC. Translated: CASSLGGQLHNEQFF.

The CDR3 nucleotides are TGTGCCAGCACCTCCCGGGGGTCATCGGAAGTTCAGCCCCAGCATTTT. It specifies CASTSRGSSEVQPQHF. The V gene is TRBV28, the J gene TRBJ1-5, with a possible D match to TRBD1 (5 bases). The CDR3 consists of 16 residues. Trimming shortened V by 7 bases and J by 6 bases, and 22 bases separated the two germline ends. Germline V CDR1 and CDR2: MDHEN, SYDVKM.

DNA of the CDR3: TGCGCCAGCAGTTTTCGCGGGAGCTCCTACAATGAGCAGTTCTTC. Residues: CASSFRGSSYNEQFF. The chain couples TRBV5-1 to TRBJ2-1, with 7 bases matching TRBD2. The CDR3 is 15 amino acids. The junction had 5 bases not matched to a gene; V was cut back by 5 bases and J by 0 bases. Germline CDR1 reads SGHRS; CDR2 reads YFSETQ.

The chain joins TRBV27 to TRBJ2-1, with 7 bases aligning to TRBD2. V shed 2 bases and J 4 bases; nucleotides not matched to a gene: 5. This CDR3 is built from 15 residues. Germline V gene sequence: CDR1 MNHEY, CDR2 SMNVEV (reference sequence). The CDR3 protein is CASSLLGTTYNEQFF. For the CDR3, the DNA is TGTGCCAGCAGTTTACTTGGGACTACGTACAATGAGCAGTTCTTC.

The chain uses TRBV4-3 and TRBJ2-2; D remains unclear. The CDR3 consists of 14 residues. CDR1 is LGHNA, CDR2 YSLEER, per germline. Trimming took 3 bases from V and 3 from J, leaving 8 bases between them. The CDR3 is CASSQSGYTGELFF. The CDR3 nucleotides read TGCGCCAGCAGCCAGAGTGGGTACACCGGGGAGCTGTTTTTT.

The V and J genes are TRBV28 and TRBJ1-2; a weak D match, TRBD1 (6 bases). In germline, CDR1 is MDHEN, CDR2 SYDVKM. This CDR3 spans 16 amino acids. Trimming took 3 bases from V and 4 from J, leaving 18 bases between them. The CDR3 protein is CASSFGLGARRYGYTF. Here the CDR3 DNA reads TGTGCCAGCAGTTTTGGGTTGGGGGCCCGGCGCTATGGCTACACCTTC.

This clone was recorded a few times. Compared with germline, one end of the junction differs, possibly owing to a read error. The chain employs TRBV7-2 and TRBJ2-3; the D gene is possibly TRBD2 (6 bases). The germline CDR1 and CDR2 sequences are SGHTA and FQGNSA. CDR3 size: 15 residues. CDR3: CASSLGTSRTDTQYF. The CDR3 DNA sequence: TGTGCCAGCAGTTTAGGTACTAGCCGGACAGATACGCAGTATTTT.

The chain is built from TRBV6-5 and TRBJ2-1; D tentatively reads TRBD1 or TRBD2 (6 bases each). CDR3 length: 12 residues. Between the trimmed V and J ends, which lost 5 bases and 10 bases, there was a span of 12 bases. CDR1 and CDR2 from the germline V gene are MNHEY and SVGAGI. CDR3 protein: CASSRLGGEQFF. The DNA of the CDR3 is TGTGCCAGCAGTCGACTAGGGGGGGAGCAGTTCTTC.

The rearrangement joins TRBV11-2 to TRBJ2-1; 8 bases are a match to TRBD2. After removal of 0 bases from V and 0 bases from J, the junction contained 10 bases not matched to a gene. CDR3 size: 19 residues. The germline gives CDR1 SGHAT, CDR2 FQNNGV. Here the CDR3 reads CASSLDGLVGTSSYNEQFF. Written as DNA, the CDR3 is TGTGCCAGCAGCTTAGATGGCTTGGTCGGGACTAGCTCCTACAATGAGCAGTTCTTC.

The J gene is TRBJ1-2, the V gene TRBV5-1; tentative D call: TRBD1 (5 bases). The CDR3 has 14 amino acids. Germline V lookup: CDR1 SGHRS, CDR2 YFSETQ. V lost 3 bases to trimming and J lost 4 bases, with 13 bases between them. The CDR3 is CASSYDGTGYGYTF. The CDR3 coding sequence is TGCGCCAGCAGCTACGACGGGACGGGCTATGGCTACACCTTC.